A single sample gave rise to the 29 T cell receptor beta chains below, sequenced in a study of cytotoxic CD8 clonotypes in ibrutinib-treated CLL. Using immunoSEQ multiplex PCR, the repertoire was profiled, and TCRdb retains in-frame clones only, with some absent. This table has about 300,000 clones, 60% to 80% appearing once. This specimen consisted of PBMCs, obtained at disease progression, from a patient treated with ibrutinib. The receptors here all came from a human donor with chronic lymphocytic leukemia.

The chain's CDR3 is CASSQKMRGETQYF. The CDR3 bases are TGTGCCAGCAGCCAAAAGATGAGGGGAGAGACCCAGTACTTC. V and J are TRBV14 and TRBJ2-5; the D call may be TRBD1 or TRBD2 (5 bases each). CDR1 and CDR2 (germline): SGHDN, FVKESK. This CDR3 region has 14 residues. The V and J ends lost 2 bases and 4 bases respectively, with 11 bases between them.

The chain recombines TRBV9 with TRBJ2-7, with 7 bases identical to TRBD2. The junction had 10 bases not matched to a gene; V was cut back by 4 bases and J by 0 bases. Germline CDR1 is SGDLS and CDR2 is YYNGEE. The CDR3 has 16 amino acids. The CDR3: CASSPLISGHSYEQYF. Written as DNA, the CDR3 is TGTGCCAGCAGCCCCCTAATTAGCGGGCACTCCTACGAGCAGTACTTC.

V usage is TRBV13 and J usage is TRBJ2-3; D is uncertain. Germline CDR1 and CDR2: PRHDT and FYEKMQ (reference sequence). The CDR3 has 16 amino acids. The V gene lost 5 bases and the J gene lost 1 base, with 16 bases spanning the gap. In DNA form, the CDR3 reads TGTGCCAGCAGCCCCAGGTCCCTATCTCGCACAGATACGCAGTATTTT. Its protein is CASSPRSLSRTDTQYF.

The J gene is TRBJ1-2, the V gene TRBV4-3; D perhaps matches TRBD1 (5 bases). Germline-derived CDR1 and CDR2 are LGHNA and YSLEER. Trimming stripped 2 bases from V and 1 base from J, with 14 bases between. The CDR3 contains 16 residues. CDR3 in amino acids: CASSQTAGTYNYGYTF. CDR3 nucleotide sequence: TGCGCCAGCAGCCAAACAGCAGGGACCTATAACTATGGCTACACCTTC.

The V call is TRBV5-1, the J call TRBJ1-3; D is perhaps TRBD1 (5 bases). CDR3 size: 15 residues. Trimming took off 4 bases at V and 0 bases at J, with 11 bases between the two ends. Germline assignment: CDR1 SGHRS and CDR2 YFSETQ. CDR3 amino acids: CASSGAEVSGNTIYF. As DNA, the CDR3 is TGCGCCAGCAGCGGGGCGGAGGTCTCTGGAAACACCATATATTTT.

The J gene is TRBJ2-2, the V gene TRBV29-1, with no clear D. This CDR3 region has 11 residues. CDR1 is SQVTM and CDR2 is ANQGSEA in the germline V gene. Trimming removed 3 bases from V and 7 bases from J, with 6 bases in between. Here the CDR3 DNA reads TGCAGCGTTGATGAAGGCGGGGAGCTGTTTTTT. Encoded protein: CSVDEGGELFF.

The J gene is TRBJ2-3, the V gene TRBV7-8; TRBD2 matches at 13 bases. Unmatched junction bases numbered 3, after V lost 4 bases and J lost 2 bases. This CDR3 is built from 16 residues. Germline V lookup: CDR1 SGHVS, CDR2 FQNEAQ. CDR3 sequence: CASSSGLAGFTDTQYF. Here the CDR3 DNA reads TGTGCCAGCAGCTCGGGACTAGCGGGGTTCACAGATACGCAGTATTTT.

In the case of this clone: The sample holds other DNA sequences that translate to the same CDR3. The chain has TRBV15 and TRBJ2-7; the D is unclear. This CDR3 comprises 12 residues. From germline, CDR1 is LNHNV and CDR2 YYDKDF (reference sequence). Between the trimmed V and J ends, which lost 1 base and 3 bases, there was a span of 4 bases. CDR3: CATSRGYYEQYF. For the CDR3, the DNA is TGTGCCACCAGCAGAGGTTACTACGAGCAGTACTTC.

CDR3: CASSRAGHTSTDTQYF. The DNA of the CDR3 is TGTGCCAGCAGCCGAGCGGGACACACTAGCACAGATACGCAGTATTTT. The gene calls are TRBV11-2 and TRBJ2-3, with D maybe TRBD2 (7 bases). CDR3 length: 16 residues. V was shortened by 5 bases and J by 0 bases, with 15 bases between the two germline ends. Germline V CDR1 and CDR2: SGHAT, FQNNGV.

The CDR3 sequence is CASSSSRTGGPDTDTQYF. For the CDR3, the DNA is TGTGCCAGCAGCTCATCCAGGACAGGGGGCCCTGACACAGATACGCAGTATTTT. The J gene is TRBJ2-3, the V gene TRBV5-8; 11 nucleotides agree with TRBD1. V was pared by 3 bases and J by 2 bases, with 11 bases of the junction left unmatched. This CDR3 has 18 residues. CDR1 SGHTS and CDR2 YDEGEE come from the germline V gene. Full variable domain (missing parts from reference TRBV5-8 and TRBJ2-3): EAGVTQSPTHLIKTRGQQATLRCSPISGHTSVYWYQQALGLGLQFLLWYDEGEERNRGNFPPRFSGRQFPNYSSELNVNALELEDSALYLCASSSSRTGGPDTDTQYFGPGTRLTVL.

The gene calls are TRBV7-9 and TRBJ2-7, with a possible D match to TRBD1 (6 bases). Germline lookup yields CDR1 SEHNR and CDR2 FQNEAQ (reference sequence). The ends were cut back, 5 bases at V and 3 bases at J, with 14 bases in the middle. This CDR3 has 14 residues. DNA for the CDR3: TGTGCCAGCAGCCCAAGGACAGCTAGCTACGAGCAGTACTTC. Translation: CASSPRTASYEQYF.

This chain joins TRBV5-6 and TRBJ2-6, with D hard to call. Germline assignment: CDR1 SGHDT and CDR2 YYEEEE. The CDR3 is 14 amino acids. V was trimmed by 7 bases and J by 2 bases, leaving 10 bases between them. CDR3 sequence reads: CASLTAPGANVLTF. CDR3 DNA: TGTGCCAGCCTTACAGCCCCTGGGGCCAACGTCCTGACTTTC.

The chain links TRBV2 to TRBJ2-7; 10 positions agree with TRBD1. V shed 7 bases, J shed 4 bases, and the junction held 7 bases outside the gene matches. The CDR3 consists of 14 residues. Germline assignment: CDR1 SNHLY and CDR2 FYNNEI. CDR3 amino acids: CASNRDRGSYEQYF. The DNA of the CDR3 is TGTGCCAGCAACCGGGACAGGGGATCTTACGAGCAGTACTTC.

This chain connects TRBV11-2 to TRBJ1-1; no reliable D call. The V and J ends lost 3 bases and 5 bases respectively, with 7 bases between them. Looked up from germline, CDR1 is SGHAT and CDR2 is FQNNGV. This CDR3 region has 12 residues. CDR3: CASSFIPTEAFF. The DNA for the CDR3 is TGTGCCAGCAGCTTTATCCCGACTGAAGCTTTCTTT.

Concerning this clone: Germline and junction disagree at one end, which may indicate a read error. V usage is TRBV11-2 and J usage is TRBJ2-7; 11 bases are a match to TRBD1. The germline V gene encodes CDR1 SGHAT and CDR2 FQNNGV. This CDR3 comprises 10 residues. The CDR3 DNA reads TGTGCCAGCAGAGGACAGGGGGCGTATTTC. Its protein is CASRGQGAYF.

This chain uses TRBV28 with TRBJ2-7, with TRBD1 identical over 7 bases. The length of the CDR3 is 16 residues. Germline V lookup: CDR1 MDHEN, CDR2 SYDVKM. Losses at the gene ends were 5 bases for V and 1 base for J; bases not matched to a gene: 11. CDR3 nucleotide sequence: TGTGCCAGCAGTCCAGGGGGAGTGCCGGGTTCCTACGAGCAGTACTTC. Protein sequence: CASSPGGVPGSYEQYF.

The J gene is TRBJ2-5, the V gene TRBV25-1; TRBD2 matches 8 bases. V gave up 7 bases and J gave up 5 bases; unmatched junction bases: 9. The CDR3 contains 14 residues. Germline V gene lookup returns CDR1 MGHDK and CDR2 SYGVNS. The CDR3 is CASTPPGGVETQYF. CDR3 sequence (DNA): TGTGCCAGCACCCCCCCGGGAGGGGTGGAGACCCAGTACTTC.

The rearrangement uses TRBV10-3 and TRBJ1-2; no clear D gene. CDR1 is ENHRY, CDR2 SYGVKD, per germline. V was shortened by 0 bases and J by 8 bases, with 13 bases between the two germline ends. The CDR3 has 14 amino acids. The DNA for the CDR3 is TGTGCCATCAGTGAGTCAGGCCAGGCGACGGGCTACACCTTC. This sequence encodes CAISESGQATGYTF.

The CDR3 nucleotides read TGTGCCAGTAGTATACGGGGACGGGACTCTGGAAACACCATATATTTT. Amino acid sequence: CASSIRGRDSGNTIYF. This chain uses TRBV19 with TRBJ1-3, with a weak D call TRBD1 (5 bases). Germline loops: CDR1 LNHDA, CDR2 SQIVND (reference sequence). The CDR3 spans 16 residues. V gave up 2 bases and J gave up 0 bases, with 11 bases separating them.

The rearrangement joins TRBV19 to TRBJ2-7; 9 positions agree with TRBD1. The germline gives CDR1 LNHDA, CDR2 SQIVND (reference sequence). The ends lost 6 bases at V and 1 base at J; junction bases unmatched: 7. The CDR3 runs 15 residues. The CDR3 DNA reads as TGTGCCAGTAGGGGGGACAGGGACCTATCCTACGAGCAGTACTTC. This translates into CASRGDRDLSYEQYF.

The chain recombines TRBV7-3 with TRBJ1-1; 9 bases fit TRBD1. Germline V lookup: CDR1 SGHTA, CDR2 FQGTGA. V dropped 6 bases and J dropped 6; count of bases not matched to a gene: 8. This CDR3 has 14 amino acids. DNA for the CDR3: TGTGCCAGCAGATACGGGACAGGGAGGGCTGAAGCTTTCTTT. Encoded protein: CASRYGTGRAEAFF.

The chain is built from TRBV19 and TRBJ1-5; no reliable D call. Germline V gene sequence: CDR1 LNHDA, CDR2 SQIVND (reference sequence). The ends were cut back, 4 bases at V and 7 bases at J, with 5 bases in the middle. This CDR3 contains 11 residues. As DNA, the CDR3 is TGTGCCAGTAGTAAGGGCCAGCCCCAGCATTTT. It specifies CASSKGQPQHF.

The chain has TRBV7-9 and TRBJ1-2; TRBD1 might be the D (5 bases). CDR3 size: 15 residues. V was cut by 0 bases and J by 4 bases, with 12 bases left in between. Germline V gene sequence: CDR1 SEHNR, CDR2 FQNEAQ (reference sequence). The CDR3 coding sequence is TGTGCCAGCAGCTTAGCGCTTGGGGGAATCTATGGCTACACCTTC. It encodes CASSLALGGIYGYTF.

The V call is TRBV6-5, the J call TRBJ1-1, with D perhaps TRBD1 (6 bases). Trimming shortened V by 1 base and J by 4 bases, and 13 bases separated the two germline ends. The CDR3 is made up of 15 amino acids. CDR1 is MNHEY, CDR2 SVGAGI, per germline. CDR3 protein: CASSYFGQGITEAFF. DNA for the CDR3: TGTGCCAGCAGTTACTTTGGGCAGGGGATCACTGAAGCTTTCTTT.

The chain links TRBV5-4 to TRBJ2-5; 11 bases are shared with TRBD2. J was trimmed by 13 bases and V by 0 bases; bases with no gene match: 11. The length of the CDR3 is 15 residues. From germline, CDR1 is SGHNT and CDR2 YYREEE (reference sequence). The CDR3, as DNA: TGTGCCAGCAGCTTGGGGCGACTAGCGGGGTCCGCTCTGTACTTC. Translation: CASSLGRLAGSALYF.

CDR3: CASSQPRTGRRTEQFF. DNA of the CDR3: TGCGCCAGCAGCCAACCCCGGACAGGGAGAAGGACTGAGCAGTTCTTC. V gene TRBV4-1 combines with J gene TRBJ2-1; the match to TRBD1 covers 8 bases. Germline trimming cut 2 bases from V and 9 bases from J; bases unmatched to any gene: 12. The germline V gene has CDR1 MGHRA and CDR2 YSYEKL. The CDR3 contains 16 residues.

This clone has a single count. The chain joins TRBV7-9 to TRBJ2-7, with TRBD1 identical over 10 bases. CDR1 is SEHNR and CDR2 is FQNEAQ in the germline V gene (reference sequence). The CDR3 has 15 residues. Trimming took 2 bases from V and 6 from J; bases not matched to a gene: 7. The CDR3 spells CASSLLGTGVGEQYF. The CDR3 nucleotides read TGTGCCAGCAGCTTATTGGGGACAGGGGTGGGCGAGCAGTACTTC.

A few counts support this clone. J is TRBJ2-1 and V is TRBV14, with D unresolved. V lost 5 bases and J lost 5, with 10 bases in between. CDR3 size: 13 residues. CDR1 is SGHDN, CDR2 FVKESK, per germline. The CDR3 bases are TGTGCCAGCAGCTCGTGGGCCCACAATGAGCAGTTCTTC. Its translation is CASSSWAHNEQFF.

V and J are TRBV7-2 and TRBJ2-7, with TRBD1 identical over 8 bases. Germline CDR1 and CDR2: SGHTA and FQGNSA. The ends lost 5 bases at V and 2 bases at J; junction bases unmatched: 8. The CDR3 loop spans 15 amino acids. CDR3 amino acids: CASSPWTGYPYEQYF. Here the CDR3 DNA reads TGTGCCAGCAGCCCGTGGACAGGGTACCCCTACGAGCAGTACTTC.